One and the same sample provided the 18 T cell receptor beta chains below, sequenced in a study of blood T cell repertoires in COVID-19. The protocol was immunoSEQ multiplex PCR, while the TCRdb copy is restricted to in-frame clones and leaves out a portion. Here the sample spans roughly 150,000 clones, 84% being singletons. Sequenced sample: peripheral blood. Every receptor here comes from a man between 65 and 85 years old with active or convalescent COVID-19.

The chain combines TRBV5-1 with TRBJ1-5; D gene uncertain. The CDR3 loop spans 15 amino acids. V dropped 0 bases and J dropped 6 bases, with 13 bases sitting between them. The germline CDR1 and CDR2 sequences are SGHRS and YFSETQ. CDR3 residues: CASSLGVATGQPQHF. The CDR3 region has the DNA TGCGCCAGCAGCTTGGGAGTGGCCACGGGTCAGCCCCAGCATTTT.

This chain links TRBV6-5 with TRBJ1-5; perhaps TRBD1 as D (6 bases). Per the germline V gene, CDR1 is MNHEY and CDR2 is SVGAGI. CDR3 size: 15 residues. Trimming removed 6 bases from V and 1 base from J, with 13 bases in between. In nucleotides, the CDR3 is TGTGCCAGCAGCGGCGGACAGAGCAGCAATCAGCCCCAGCATTTT. It is translated as CASSGGQSSNQPQHF.

The chain is built from TRBV5-1 and TRBJ2-2, with TRBD1 matching 11 bases. This CDR3 spans 15 amino acids. V dropped 4 bases and J dropped 6; count of bases not matched to a gene: 5. CDR1 and CDR2 from the germline V gene are SGHRS and YFSETQ. CDR3 bases: TGCGCCAGCAGCCGGGGACAGGGGGAGGCCGGGGAGCTGTTTTTT. The encoded protein is CASSRGQGEAGELFF.

The V and J genes are TRBV12-3 or TRBV12-4 and TRBJ1-4; D remains ambiguous. The V gene lost 6 bases and the J gene lost 4 bases, with 9 bases spanning the gap. This CDR3 contains 13 residues. In DNA, the CDR3 is TGTGCCAGCAGGGGAGGTTTTAATGAAAAACTGTTTTTT. Its protein is CASRGGFNEKLFF.

This chain uses TRBV7-9 with TRBJ1-3, with TRBD1 matching 7 bases. The trim removed 4 bases at V and 0 bases at J, leaving 12 bases unmatched. The CDR3 totals 18 residues. CDR1 is SEHNR, CDR2 FQNEAQ, per germline (reference sequence). In DNA, the CDR3 is TGTGCCAGCAGCTCTACCCGGGACAGAGTAAACTCTGGAAACACCATATATTTT. This translates into CASSSTRDRVNSGNTIYF.

The chain is built from TRBV5-6 and TRBJ1-1; D ambiguous. Germline CDR1 is SGHDT and CDR2 is YYEEEE. This CDR3 has 14 residues. V lost 1 base and J lost 1, with 8 bases in between. The CDR3 sequence is CASSLQFTNTEAFF. The DNA of the CDR3 is TGTGCCAGCAGCTTGCAGTTTACGAACACTGAAGCTTTCTTT.

The gene calls are TRBV6-5 and TRBJ1-3; no reliable D call. The V gene lost 11 bases and the J gene lost 4 bases, with 21 bases spanning the gap. This CDR3 has 15 residues. Germline V gene data show CDR1 as MNHEY and CDR2 as SVGAGI. The DNA of the CDR3 is TGTGCCGTCCTGGCGTTTCCGAGGTGGGGAAACACCATATATTTT. Translation: CAVLAFPRWGNTIYF.

The rearrangement links TRBV3-1 (or the pseudogene TRBV3-2) to TRBJ1-6; D remains unclear. CDR1 and CDR2 (germline): LGHDT, YNNKEL (reference sequence). The ends were cut back, 0 bases at V and 7 bases at J, with 7 bases in the middle. The CDR3 is 14 residues long. CDR3 loop: CASSQDWQNSPLHF. The CDR3, as DNA: TGTGCCAGCAGCCAAGATTGGCAGAATTCACCCCTCCACTTT.

The chain recombines TRBV9 with TRBJ2-7, with 13 bases that match TRBD2. The CDR3 spans 17 residues. Trimming at V came to 6 bases and at J to 6 bases, leaving 15 bases not matched to a gene. Germline assignment: CDR1 SGDLS and CDR2 YYNGEE. This chain's CDR3 is CASIAHLGLAGRGEQYF. In DNA form, the CDR3 reads TGTGCCAGCATCGCTCACTTGGGACTAGCGGGACGTGGCGAGCAGTACTTC.

The gene calls are TRBV6-2 or TRBV6-3 and TRBJ2-1, with TRBD2 matching over 12 bases. CDR3 length: 18 residues. The V gene end was trimmed by 5 bases and the J gene end by 3 bases; junction bases not matched to a gene: 11. CDR1 is MNHEY, CDR2 SVGEGT, per germline. CDR3 loop: CASSKASGRGTLYNEQFF. The CDR3 nucleotides read TGTGCCAGCAGTAAAGCTAGCGGGAGGGGTACCCTCTACAATGAGCAGTTCTTC.

This chain links TRBV29-1 with TRBJ1-2; D perhaps matches TRBD1 (5 bases). V was clipped by 3 bases and J by 5 bases, with 16 bases between them. CDR1 is SQVTM, CDR2 ANQGSEA, per germline. The CDR3 covers 14 residues. In nucleotides, the CDR3 is TGCAGCGTTGAGCCGAGACAGAACCTATATGGCTACACCTTC. It translates to CSVEPRQNLYGYTF.

The V call is TRBV6-1, the J call TRBJ1-4; D perhaps matches TRBD1 (5 bases). The CDR3 contains 18 residues. Between the trimmed V and J ends, which lost 4 bases and 0 bases, there was a span of 18 bases. Germline CDR1 MNHNS, CDR2 SASEGT. The CDR3 loop reads CASSAPDGGYATNEKLFF. For the CDR3, the DNA is TGTGCCAGCAGTGCCCCGGACGGGGGGTATGCAACTAATGAAAAACTGTTTTTT.

The chain has TRBV5-8 and TRBJ1-1; TRBD1 is a possible D gene (5 bases). The CDR3 is 14 amino acids. The germline V gene encodes CDR1 SGHTS and CDR2 YDEGEE. V dropped 0 bases and J dropped 3 bases, with 9 bases sitting between them. CDR3 in amino acids: CASSLDDRDTEAFF. Written as DNA, the CDR3 is TGTGCCAGCAGCTTGGATGACAGAGACACTGAAGCTTTCTTT.

CDR3 in amino acids: CASSRRDFNTGELFF. The CDR3, as DNA: TGTGCCAGCAGCCGCCGGGACTTCAACACCGGGGAGCTGTTTTTT. This rearrangement joins TRBV14 to TRBJ2-2; possibly TRBD2 for D (6 bases). Germline CDR1 reads SGHDN; CDR2 reads FVKESK. The V end was cut by 4 bases, the J end by 2 bases, with 11 bases between. This CDR3 is built from 15 residues.

The CDR3 nucleotides read TGTGCCAGCAGCTTGGTAAACACATACGAGCAGTACTTC. Its protein product is CASSLVNTYEQYF. The V and J genes are TRBV5-8 and TRBJ2-7; D gene uncertain. Germline CDR1 is SGHTS and CDR2 is YDEGEE. V was shortened by 0 bases and J by 4 bases, with 8 bases between the two germline ends. The length of the CDR3 is 13 residues. The variable domain in full, with the rest retrieved from reference TRBV5-8 and TRBJ2-7, is EAGVTQSPTHLIKTRGQQATLRCSPISGHTSVYWYQQALGLGLQFLLWYDEGEERNRGNFPPRFSGRQFPNYSSELNVNALELEDSALYLCASSLVNTYEQYFGPGTRLTVT.

The CDR3 coding sequence is TGTGCCAGCAGCTTAGCGCCCTGGGGGCACGACGAGCAGTACTTC. It encodes CASSLAPWGHDEQYF. V and J are TRBV7-8 and TRBJ2-7, with D possibly being TRBD1 (6 bases). Germline loops: CDR1 SGHVS, CDR2 FQNEAQ. The length of the CDR3 is 15 residues. V was cut by 0 bases and J by 5 bases, with 14 bases left in between.

This sequence joins TRBV2 and TRBJ2-7; D gene unclear. CDR1 is SNHLY, CDR2 FYNNEI, per germline. V was pared by 3 bases and J by 4 bases, with 4 bases between. The CDR3 runs 11 residues. CDR3 coding DNA: TGTGCCAGCAGTGACCGTTACGAGCAGTACTTC. The encoded protein is CASSDRYEQYF.

The rearrangement uses TRBV18 and TRBJ2-1; the D is unclear. Germline CDR1 is KGHSH and CDR2 is LQKENI. CDR3 length equals 15 residues. The V end was cut by 3 bases, the J end by 4 bases, with 13 bases between. CDR3 loop: CASSPTFPGYNEQFF. In DNA, the CDR3 is TGTGCCAGCTCACCTACCTTTCCGGGTTACAATGAGCAGTTCTTC.